Included here is one TCR beta chain sequence, with context. What it binds is not known. Mouse names are used for the genes. The DNA ends 4 residues before the CDR3 does, and the rest of the CDR3 is filled in from the germline J gene. The same CDR3 can be traced to other DNA sequences in this sample. This entry comes from a study of CD8+ T cells in alopecia areata. Overall study: Spontaneous alopecia affected the approximately 6-12-month-old C3H/HeJ graft donors, whose skin was transplanted to roughly 7-10-week-old female C3H/HeJ mice.

The V segment lost 4 bases and the J segment 0 bases; nucleotides outside the gene matches: 5. Germline V gene lookup returns CDR1 NNHDY and CDR2 SYVADS. This CDR3 is 15 amino acids long. A panel of CD4, CD8alpha, NKG2D, NKG2ACE and other markers served to sort pooled cutaneous lymph node cells. The study, taken as a whole, reports: Lesional scalp, especially alopecia totalis/universalis, showed higher clonality than normal scalp. Sequencing of scalp samples also includes resident alphabeta T cells from normal skin. Researchers reported that TCR sharing among patients proved less clear than in mice, possibly HLA-linked.

TCR sequencing used cDNA made by reverse transcription of extracted RNA. Produced via immunoSEQ multiplex PCR; TCRdb's table is partial and in-frame only. There are 290,000 or so clones in the sample, none observed a single time. This clonotype originated in a C3H/HeJ mouse with alopecia areata. Strain haplotype at MHC: H2-k. J is TRBJ2-7 and V is TRBV13-3; TRBD2 agrees at 9 bases. The sequenced material came from CD4+ T cells sorted from a lymph node. CDR3: CASSLGGRSSYEQYF. Partial CDR3 DNA: TGTGCCAGCAGTCTGGGGGGGAGGAGCTCCTAT.